Below are 24 T cell receptor beta chains sequenced from a single sample in a study of T cell repertoires in cytomegalovirus infection. The antigens of these receptors remain unknown. From the reads, TCRdb called clonotypes with MiXCR, one entry per CDR3 protein. The table lists about 830,000 distinct CDR3 sequences, 30% to 35% of them singletons. The starting material was cultured CD8+ T cells from PBMCs, obtained from culture after CMV antigen stimulation. These receptors were taken from a human donor in good health (CMV status not recorded). Some clones in this sample may be carry-over from other donors' samples.

The genes are TRBV3-1 and TRBJ2-7; possible D gene TRBD1, 6 bases. CDR3 size: 15 residues. Deletions cut 0 bases from V and 7 bases from J, with 16 bases between. Germline V gene sequence: CDR1 LGHDT, CDR2 YNNKEL (reference sequence). CDR3 sequence (DNA): TGTGCCAGCAGCCAAGATCGGTGGGGGCGCCGGGAGCAGTACTTC. Residues: CASSQDRWGRREQYF.

The rearrangement joins TRBV12-3 or TRBV12-4 to TRBJ1-2; a weak D match, TRBD1 (5 bases). The CDR3 is 14 residues long. Trimming removed 10 bases at V and 3 bases at J, with 18 bases between. CDR3 region: CATLPGYRYYGYTF. The CDR3 DNA is TGTGCCACCCTCCCAGGGTATCGGTACTATGGCTACACCTTC.

This clonotype was picked up a small number of times. The chain couples TRBV6-5 to TRBJ2-1; tentatively, D is TRBD2 (5 bases). Trimming took off 2 bases at V and 5 bases at J, with 16 bases between the two ends. CDR1 is MNHEY, CDR2 SVGAGI, per germline. This CDR3 spans 16 amino acids. The CDR3 nucleotides are TGTGCCAGCAGTTACGGTGCGGGCTTTGTACACAATGAGCAGTTCTTC. As protein: CASSYGAGFVHNEQFF.

This clonotype has a handful of counts. The chain couples TRBV19 to TRBJ1-5; 7 bases fit TRBD1. Losses at the gene ends were 8 bases for V and 5 bases for J; bases not matched to a gene: 3. This CDR3 has 12 amino acids. Germline V gene data show CDR1 as LNHDA and CDR2 as SQIVND (reference sequence). The CDR3 nucleotides are TGTGCCAGTCTTCAGGGGGATCAGCCCCAGCATTTT. Translating it yields CASLQGDQPQHF.

The V call is TRBV6-6, the J call TRBJ2-3, with 9 bases that match TRBD2. The CDR3 runs 16 residues. J was trimmed by 2 bases and V by 4 bases; bases with no gene match: 7. Germline CDR1 MNHNY, CDR2 SVGAGI (reference sequence). The CDR3 DNA follows: TGTGCCAGCAGTTTTGCTAGCGGGGTACACACAGATACGCAGTATTTT. Its translation is CASSFASGVHTDTQYF.

This clonotype was detected a few times. The rearrangement uses TRBV6-2 or TRBV6-3 and TRBJ2-7, with 7 bases fitting TRBD1. The CDR3 loop spans 15 amino acids. V was pared by 6 bases and J by 3 bases, with 11 bases of the junction left unmatched. Germline V gene data show CDR1 as MNHEY and CDR2 as SVGEGT. CDR3 sequence: CASRGVGDSIYEQYV. The CDR3 DNA reads TGTGCCAGCAGGGGGGTCGGGGACAGCATCTACGAGCAGTACGTC.

In its sample, this clonotype was seen a few times. The V gene is TRBV10-3, the J gene TRBJ1-5, with unresolved D. The CDR3 extends over 13 amino acids. Germline CDR1 and CDR2: ENHRY and SYGVKD. Trimming cost V 6 bases and J 4 bases, with 10 bases left between them. Written as DNA, the CDR3 is TGTGCCATCAGACCGGCGGAGAATCAGCCCCAGCATTTT. The encoded protein is CAIRPAENQPQHF.

V is TRBV12-5 and J is TRBJ2-6; D is possibly TRBD1 (6 bases). Germline-derived CDR1 and CDR2 are LGHNT and FRNRAP. The CDR3 extends over 21 amino acids. V was clipped by 5 bases and J by 0 bases, with 26 bases between them. The CDR3 DNA is TGTGCTAGTGGTGCCTACAGACCGGGACACGGGAATAACTCTGGGGCCAACGTCCTGACTTTC. Encoded protein: CASGAYRPGHGNNSGANVLTF.

This clonotype occurred a few times. The V call is TRBV24-1, the J call TRBJ2-2, with TRBD2 identical over 10 bases. The CDR3 contains 20 residues. The V segment lost 0 bases and the J segment 3 bases; nucleotides outside the gene matches: 12. CDR1 is KGHDR, CDR2 SFDVKD, per germline. The CDR3 DNA is TGTGCCACCAGTGATTTGACTAGCGGGGCTTTGCCGAGGGACACCGGGGAGCTGTTTTTT. Protein: CATSDLTSGALPRDTGELFF.

Worth noting for this clonotype: A much larger clone is a single base away; this may be a read error. The V and J genes are TRBV7-6 and TRBJ1-1; D is undetermined. In germline, CDR1 is SGHVS, CDR2 FNYEAQ. Trimming shortened V by 1 base and J by 7 bases, and 13 bases separated the two germline ends. The CDR3 loop spans 14 amino acids. In DNA form, the CDR3 reads TGTGCCAGCAGCTTAGTATTAGGGCGGGGTGAAGCTTTCTTT. Its translation is CASSLVLGRGEAFF.

This clonotype was observed at least ten times. This chain joins TRBV7-2 and TRBJ2-2, with no clear D. Trimming removed 5 bases from V and 9 bases from J, with 10 bases in between. The CDR3 is made up of 12 amino acids. Germline assignment: CDR1 SGHTA and CDR2 FQGNSA. CDR3 sequence: CASSPPRRELFF. In DNA, the CDR3 is TGTGCCAGCAGCCCCCCGCGGAGGGAGCTGTTTTTT.

V gene TRBV19 combines with J gene TRBJ2-7; D gene unclear. The germline gives CDR1 LNHDA, CDR2 SQIVND (reference sequence). CDR3 length equals 15 residues. The V and J ends lost 1 base and 5 bases respectively, with 15 bases between them. CDR3 sequence: CASSIVRVTWNEQYF. The CDR3 bases are TGTGCCAGTAGTATAGTAAGGGTAACGTGGAACGAGCAGTACTTC.

This chain uses TRBV12-3 or TRBV12-4 with TRBJ2-1; no clear D gene. V was cut by 4 bases and J by 8 bases, with 12 bases left in between. This CDR3 contains 13 residues. The CDR3 DNA is TGTGCCAGCAGTTCCGACGGGTGGGATGAGCAGTTCTTC. Protein sequence: CASSSDGWDEQFF.

The chain is built from TRBV3-1 and TRBJ2-5; perhaps TRBD2 as D (5 bases). Germline CDR1 LGHDT, CDR2 YNNKEL (reference sequence). V gave up 0 bases and J gave up 5 bases, with 19 bases separating them. The CDR3 totals 17 residues. As DNA, the CDR3 is TGTGCCAGCAGCCAAGATAAGGACTTCAATTGGGAGGAGACCCAGTACTTC. Translated, it gives CASSQDKDFNWEETQYF.

This clonotype was seen a few times. V and J are TRBV12-5 and TRBJ1-2; D remains unclear. Germline lookup yields CDR1 LGHNT and CDR2 FRNRAP. V lost 6 bases and J 3 bases, leaving 14 bases between the germline ends. CDR3 length equals 14 residues. The CDR3 loop reads CASGAGWVDYGYTF. CDR3 bases: TGTGCTAGTGGCGCCGGTTGGGTCGACTATGGCTACACCTTC.

This clonotype was observed a handful of times. The V call is TRBV7-8, the J call TRBJ2-7; a weak D match, TRBD1 (6 bases). Trimming removed 5 bases from V and 2 bases from J, with 16 bases in between. The length of the CDR3 is 15 residues. In germline, CDR1 is SGHVS, CDR2 FQNEAQ. The CDR3 DNA sequence: TGTGCCAGCAGCCCTTGGACAGAAATCCCCTACGAGCAGTACTTC. Translated, it gives CASSPWTEIPYEQYF.

The V gene is TRBV5-8, the J gene TRBJ1-5; D gene uncertain. The germline V gene encodes CDR1 SGHTS and CDR2 YDEGEE. Trimming took 0 bases from V and 9 from J, leaving 13 bases between them. CDR3 length: 14 amino acids. This CDR3 reads CASSLGPKLAPQHF. The CDR3 DNA sequence: TGTGCCAGCAGCTTGGGGCCCAAGTTGGCGCCCCAGCATTTT.

This chain connects TRBV6-5 to TRBJ1-2; the D gene is possibly TRBD1 (5 bases). The V end was cut by 5 bases, the J end by 5 bases, with 15 bases between. Germline CDR1 and CDR2: MNHEY and SVGAGI. The length of the CDR3 is 14 residues. The CDR3 DNA is TGTGCCAGCAGTCCTAAGGGGTTTCGATATGGCTACACCTTC. It codes for CASSPKGFRYGYTF.

The V call is TRBV6-5, the J call TRBJ2-1; TRBD1 aligns across 12 bases. Looked up from germline, CDR1 is MNHEY and CDR2 is SVGAGI. Trimming at V came to 6 bases and at J to 8 bases, leaving 11 bases not matched to a gene. The CDR3 covers 16 residues. The CDR3 DNA reads TGTGCCAGCAGGGGATCCGGGACAGGGGGCGTGGATGAGCAGTTCTTC. Translation: CASRGSGTGGVDEQFF.

The chain couples TRBV4-3 to TRBJ1-6; possibly TRBD1 for D (6 bases). Germline CDR1 and CDR2: LGHNA and YSLEER. This CDR3 has 14 residues. The V and J ends lost 1 base and 8 bases respectively, with 9 bases between them. CDR3 loop: CASSQGQVDSPLHF. CDR3 in DNA: TGCGCCAGCAGCCAAGGACAGGTCGATTCACCCCTCCACTTT.

With respect to this clonotype: At one of its ends the junction is not consistent with the germline gene, which may arise from a read error. The chain is built from TRBV28 and TRBJ2-2; 7 bases fit TRBD2. The length of the CDR3 is 17 residues. Looked up from germline, CDR1 is MDHEN and CDR2 is SYDVKM. CDR3 nucleotide sequence: TGTGCCAGCAGTTTGAGTATCGGACTAGTGAACACCAGGGAGCTGTTTTTT. Its protein product is CASSLSIGLVNTRELFF. The whole variable domain, remainder taken from reference TRBV28 and TRBJ2-2, is DVKVTQSSRYLVKRTGEKVFLECVQDMDHENMFWYRQDPGLGLRLIYFSYDVKMKEKGDIPEGYSVSREKKERFSLILESASTNQTSMYLCASSLSIGLVNTRELFFGEGSRLTVL.

The chain links TRBV7-9 to TRBJ2-1; 7 bases map to TRBD2. Germline V gene sequence: CDR1 SEHNR, CDR2 FQNEAQ (reference sequence). The V segment lost 4 bases and the J segment 8 bases; nucleotides outside the gene matches: 11. CDR3 length equals 15 residues. The CDR3 coding sequence is TGTGCCAGCAGCTCGGACCGATTAGCGGGCCATGAGCAGTTCTTC. It specifies CASSSDRLAGHEQFF.

The rearrangement links TRBV5-6 to TRBJ2-7, with a weak D call TRBD2 (6 bases). The CDR3 covers 11 residues. The V gene lost 3 bases and the J gene lost 9 bases, with 10 bases spanning the gap. Germline V CDR1 and CDR2: SGHDT, YYEEEE. As DNA, the CDR3 is TGTGCCAGCAGCTCGGGAGAGGGGCAGTACTTC. Its translation: CASSSGEGQYF.

This clonotype was seen a few times. The CDR3 bases are TGTGCCAGCAGCGTCCTTGGGACCCCCGAAGGCGAAAAACTGTTTTTT. Translated, it gives CASSVLGTPEGEKLFF. The chain links TRBV7-9 to TRBJ1-4; possibly TRBD1 for D (5 bases). The CDR3 is 16 residues long. In germline, CDR1 is SEHNR, CDR2 FQNEAQ (reference sequence). V was trimmed by 5 bases and J by 8 bases, leaving 21 bases between them. The whole variable domain, remainder taken from reference TRBV7-9 and TRBJ1-4, is DTGVSQNPRHKITKRGQNVTFRCDPISEHNRLYWYRQTLGQGPEFLTYFQNEAQLEKSRLLSDRFSAERPKGSFSTLEIQRTEQGDSAMYLCASSVLGTPEGEKLFFGSGTQLSVL.